Following are 19 T cell receptor beta chains from one sample sequenced in a study of T cells in women clearing cervical HPV infection. This table comes from immunoSEQ multiplex PCR, and its TCRdb copy is limited to in-frame clones, with some not included. The sample data list roughly 28,000 clones. Specimen: blood buffy coat. The receptors were gathered from a woman aged 18 to 75 with a cervical HPV16 infection that either progressed to CIN3+ or cleared (not recorded which).

As regards this clone: The CDR3 end is not reached by the read, which stops 3 residues before it; the germline J gene fills it in. The rearrangement joins TRBV30 to TRBJ2-2; 14 nucleotides align to TRBD2. With 3 bases clipped from V and 4 bases from J, the junction kept 1 base outside the gene matches. In germline, CDR1 is GTSNPN, CDR2 SVGIG (reference sequence). The CDR3 spans 15 residues. CDR3 sequence reads: CAWRGLAGGTGELFF. The CDR3 bases that were read are TGTGCCTGGAGAGGACTAGCGGGGGGCACCGGGGAG.

Remarks on this clone: The read ends 3 residues early relative to the CDR3; the germline J gene fills the gap. The V and J genes are TRBV6-2 or TRBV6-3 and TRBJ2-5; 8 nucleotides align to TRBD2. The CDR3 extends over 15 amino acids. The germline gives CDR1 MNHEY, CDR2 SVGEGT. J gave up 4 bases and V 4 bases, and 8 bases lay outside the gene matches. This CDR3 is CASSSAGGRGETQYF. The sequenced CDR3 bases are TGTGCCAGCAGTTCGGCGGGGGGCCGGGGAGAGACC.

For this clone: Read data end 3 residues before the CDR3 end; the end is taken from the germline J gene. The chain joins TRBV5-1 to TRBJ2-1, with TRBD2 identical over 8 bases. V gave up 7 bases and J gave up 4 bases; unmatched junction bases: 16. CDR1 and CDR2 (germline): SGHRS, YFSETQ. This CDR3 is built from 17 residues. The covered CDR3 bases are TGCGCCAGCTCACATGGACTAGCCGCCGCCAATTACAATGAG. It specifies CASSHGLAAANYNE. The whole CDR3 protein is CASSHGLAAANYNEQFF. The whole variable domain, filled in from reference TRBV5-1 and TRBJ2-1, reads KAGVTQTPRYLIKTRGQQVTLSCSPISGHRSVSWYQQTPGQGLQFLFEYFSETQRNKGNFPGRFSGRQFSNSRSEMNVSTLELGDSALYLCASSHGLAAANYNEQFFGPGTRLTVL.

The CDR3 loop reads CASSPRQGGTEAFF. The CDR3 DNA, read in part, is TGTGCCAGCAGCCCCCGACAGGGGGGCACTGAA. The chain is built from TRBV11-2 and TRBJ1-1; 9 bases line up with TRBD1. Read sequence stops 3 residues before the CDR3 end, and the germline J gene provides the missing end. Looked up from germline, CDR1 is SGHAT and CDR2 is FQNNGV. CDR3 length: 14 residues. The ends lost 5 bases at V and 4 bases at J; junction bases unmatched: 5.

On this clone itself: The read ends 3 residues before the CDR3 terminus; that terminus is restored from the germline J gene. The chain recombines TRBV5-1 with TRBJ2-7; the D is unclear. Trimming took 0 bases from V and 2 from J, leaving 9 bases between them. CDR3 length: 14 amino acids. The germline V gene encodes CDR1 SGHRS and CDR2 YFSETQ. The CDR3 loop is CASSLGQFTYEQYF. The part of the CDR3 DNA that was read is TGCGCCAGCAGCTTGGGGCAGTTTACCTACGAG.

Worth noting for this clone: The read finishes 3 residues shy of the CDR3 end, and the germline J gene is used to complete it. The V gene is TRBV7-9, the J gene TRBJ2-7; possibly TRBD1 for D (5 bases). The ends were cut back, 4 bases at V and 6 bases at J, with 7 bases in the middle. CDR1 is SEHNR and CDR2 is FQNEAQ in the germline V gene (reference sequence). The CDR3 runs to 11 residues. CDR3 bases read: TGTGCCAGCAGCTCAGGGTTCGAG. Translated: CASSSGFE. The entire CDR3 protein reads CASSSGFEQYF.

Comment on this clone: The read falls 3 residues short of the CDR3 end, and the missing part is taken from the germline J gene. This chain connects TRBV5-1 to TRBJ2-7; D unresolved. CDR1 is SGHRS and CDR2 is YFSETQ in the germline V gene. V was cut by 0 bases and J by 0 bases, with 10 bases left in between. The CDR3 runs to 15 residues. The CDR3 region is CASSLVGRSSYEQYF. The sequenced part of the CDR3 DNA is TGCGCCAGCAGCTTGGTTGGCCGAAGCTCCTACGAG.

On this clone: The read ends 3 residues before the CDR3 terminus; that terminus is restored from the germline J gene. The rearrangement joins TRBV5-1 to TRBJ2-3, with no clear D. Trimming removed 3 bases from V and 2 bases from J, with 7 bases in between. Germline V lookup: CDR1 SGHRS, CDR2 YFSETQ. This CDR3 has 13 amino acids. CDR3 sequence: CASSSPSTDTQYF. CDR3 DNA, as far as it was read: TGCGCCAGCAGCTCCCCCTCCACAGATACG.

A remark on this clone: The CDR3 extends 3 residues past the end of the read, so its final part is completed from the germline J gene. The chain carries TRBV19 and TRBJ2-7; D is possibly TRBD2 (5 bases). The CDR3 has 15 residues. V dropped 5 bases and J dropped 0 bases, with 14 bases sitting between them. Germline V gene data show CDR1 as LNHDA and CDR2 as SQIVND (reference sequence). The DNA read from the CDR3 is TGTGCCAGTAGTGCAGCGGCCGCTAGCTCCTACGAG. Amino acids: CASSAAAASSYE. The full CDR3 is CASSAAAASSYEQYF.

In regard to this clone: The CDR3 goes on 3 residues after the read ends, and that part is filled in from the germline J gene. The chain employs TRBV5-6 and TRBJ2-5, with 7 nucleotides matching TRBD2. This CDR3 is 15 amino acids long. The germline gives CDR1 SGHDT, CDR2 YYEEEE. J lost 4 bases, V lost 4 bases, and 10 bases had no gene match. The CDR3 reads CASSLAANPLETQYF. The CDR3 bases that were read are TGTGCCAGCAGCCTAGCGGCTAATCCCCTAGAGACC. The variable domain in full, completed from reference TRBV5-6 and TRBJ2-5, reads DAGVTQSPTHLIKTRGQQVTLRCSPKSGHDTVSWYQQALGQGPQFIFQYYEEEERQRGNFPDRFSGHQFPNYSSELNVNALLLGDSALYLCASSLAANPLETQYFGPGTRLLVL.

About this clone: The read stops 3 residues short of the end of the CDR3; the missing end is completed from the germline J gene. V usage is TRBV11-1 and J usage is TRBJ2-6; possible D gene TRBD1, 6 bases. The CDR3 has 14 amino acids. Germline CDR1 reads SGHAT; CDR2 reads FQDESV (reference sequence). V was shortened by 3 bases and J by 6 bases, with 9 bases between the two germline ends. This chain's CDR3 is CASSFTGLANVLTF. The DNA read from the CDR3 is TGTGCCAGCAGCTTTACAGGGTTGGCCAACGTC.

The CDR3 bases that were read are TGTGCCAGCAGCTTTAGCGGGAGGTCCAACCACGAG. Its protein product is CASSFSGRSNHE. The whole CDR3 region reads CASSFSGRSNHEQYF. This chain links TRBV5-4 with TRBJ2-7, with TRBD2 matching over 10 bases. The observed sequence ends 3 residues before the CDR3 terminus, with the missing tail filled in from the germline J gene. The CDR3 is 15 amino acids. V gave up 2 bases and J gave up 5 bases; unmatched junction bases: 7. Germline V CDR1 and CDR2: SGHNT, YYREEE (reference sequence).

As concerns this clone: The CDR3 end is not reached by the read, which stops 3 residues before it; the germline J gene fills it in. The chain combines TRBV30 with TRBJ2-7; 10 positions match TRBD2. This CDR3 is 12 amino acids long. Germline V gives CDR1 GTSNPN, CDR2 SVGIG (reference sequence). Trimming removed 6 bases from V and 6 bases from J; junction bases left unmatched: 5. Partial CDR3 DNA: TGTGCCTGCCAAGCGGGAGGGCGCGAG. Protein product: CACQAGGRE. The entire CDR3 sequence reads CACQAGGREQYF.

Concerning this clone: The read halts 3 residues ahead of the CDR3 end, with the missing end drawn from the germline J gene. This rearrangement joins TRBV4-2 to TRBJ2-5, with D uncertain. The CDR3 is 15 residues long. Trimming shortened V by 0 bases and J by 1 base, and 9 bases separated the two germline ends. Germline V gives CDR1 LGHNA, CDR2 YNFKEQ. The part of the CDR3 DNA that was read is TGTGCCAGCAGCCAAGAAGACTTACCCCAAGAGACC. This translates into CASSQEDLPQET. From start to end, the CDR3 is CASSQEDLPQETQYF.

Notes on this clone: Read data end 3 residues before the CDR3 end; the end is taken from the germline J gene. The V call is TRBV7-2, the J call TRBJ2-5; D ambiguous. This CDR3 contains 15 residues. Germline V gene data show CDR1 as SGHTA and CDR2 as FQGNSA. V lost 2 bases, J lost 2 bases, and 12 bases lay in between. CDR3 bases read: TGTGCCAGCAGCTTAATACACAACAAACAAGAGACC. This sequence encodes CASSLIHNKQET. The entire CDR3 protein reads CASSLIHNKQETQYF.

As regards this clone: The missing CDR3 end, 3 residues past where the read stops, is filled in from the germline J gene. The V call is TRBV18, the J call TRBJ1-3; D gene ambiguous. Trimming cost V 3 bases and J 2 bases, with 14 bases left between them. Germline-derived CDR1 and CDR2 are KGHSH and LQKENI. The CDR3 contains 16 residues. This chain's CDR3 is CASSPQVVGAGNTIYF. The CDR3 bases that were read are TGTGCCAGCTCACCGCAAGTAGTCGGGGCTGGAAACACC. The full variable domain, rest sourced from reference TRBV18 and TRBJ1-3, is NAGVMQNPRHLVRRRGQEARLRCSPMKGHSHVYWYRQLPEEGLKFMVYLQKENIIDESGMPKERFSAEFPKEGPSILRIQQVVRGDSAAYFCASSPQVVGAGNTIYFGEGSWLTVV.

For this clone: With the read ending 3 residues before the CDR3 end, the germline J gene is used to fill in that end. V and J are TRBV7-9 and TRBJ1-2, with 7 positions matching TRBD1. This CDR3 has 12 residues. Looked up from germline, CDR1 is SEHNR and CDR2 is FQNEAQ (reference sequence). CDR3 DNA, as far as it was read: TGTGCCAGCAGCTACACAGGGGAAGGC. The encoded protein is CASSYTGEG. The entire CDR3 protein is CASSYTGEGYTF.

Note on this clone: A junction boundary mismatches the germline segment, possibly from a read error. Sequencing ends 3 residues short of the CDR3 end; the germline J gene provides the rest. The chain combines TRBV20-1 with TRBJ2-3; TRBD2 aligns across 13 bases. This CDR3 is 17 amino acids long. CDR1 and CDR2 from the germline V gene are DFQATT and SNEGSKA (reference sequence). The CDR3 is CGASKTSGRIHKDTQYF. The sequenced CDR3 bases are TGCGGTGCTAGTAAGACTAGCGGGAGGATCCATAAAGATACG.

A note on this clone: The read terminates 3 residues before the CDR3 end, so the remaining end is supplied by the germline J gene. This chain links TRBV25-1 with TRBJ2-3; 9 nucleotides agree with TRBD2. Losses at the gene ends were 8 bases for V and 7 bases for J; bases not matched to a gene: 10. Germline V gene sequence: CDR1 MGHDK, CDR2 SYGVNS. The CDR3 runs 14 residues. The CDR3 loop is CASVPGTSIHTQYF. The DNA read from the CDR3 is TGTGCCAGCGTCCCCGGGACTAGCATACATACG.